A selection of T cell receptor beta chains follows, all from one sample in a study of T-cell memory formation after mild COVID-19. TCRdb used MiXCR to reprocess the 5' RACE reads, holding one entry per CDR3 protein. The sample lists approximately 400,000 distinct CDR3 sequences, roughly 18% occurring once. The sequencing input was PBMCs or a T cell subset sorted from them (not recorded which). The receptors stem from a man aged 18 to 29 who had mild COVID-19 (a few samples of this study predate the infection). Cell type and time point are not known. CDR3s leave out the opening cysteine and the closing phenylalanine or tryptophan.

>TRBJ2-5|TRBV9
ASSPGLIQETQY
>TRBJ2-2|TRBV6-5
ASTQGGSTGELF
>TRBJ2-5|TRBV5-1
ASSLSGQARGYQETQY
>TRBJ2-7|TRBV3-1
ASSQDRLEQY
>TRBJ2-7|TRBV10-3
ATHRDRGDEQY
>TRBJ2-5|TRBV7-9
ASSSGGGVGKTQY
>TRBJ2-2|TRBV7-2
ASSLVWQGGGELF
>TRBJ1-4|TRBV12-5
ASGYTGTAEKLF
>TRBJ2-5|TRBV7-2
ASSARTSGVETQY
>TRBJ2-3|TRBV3-1
ASSHSYPGADTQY
>TRBJ1-6|TRBV5-1
ASSPSRDYSPLH
>TRBJ2-2|TRBV7-2
ASSNQFAGELF
>TRBJ1-5|TRBV6-6
ASSLQAFNQPQH
>TRBJ2-1|TRBV6-2/TRBV6-3
ASSLTTRYNEQF
>TRBJ2-7|TRBV18
ASSPQGDEQY
>TRBJ1-5|TRBV7-9
ASSSGQPNQPQH
>TRBJ1-2|TRBV7-9
ASSSTGVGYGYT
>TRBJ2-5|TRBV5-1
ASSRRTSGDPRETQY
>TRBJ1-1|TRBV4-1
ASSQAPGRKNTEAF
>TRBJ1-5|TRBV4-3
ASSQDPGVGPQH
>TRBJ1-1|TRBV5-1
ASSPVGTGGAYTEAF
>TRBJ2-3|TRBV5-1
ASSLAEGTLDTQY
>TRBJ2-1|TRBV5-1
ASSPTAGYHEQF
>TRBJ2-3|TRBV7-2
ASSLDYGSSTDTQY
>TRBJ2-7|TRBV5-1
ASSLLQRSSYEQY
>TRBJ2-3|TRBV6-5
ASRGLAGAGDTQY
>TRBJ2-1|TRBV7-2
ASSLVAGVYNEQF
>TRBJ1-3|TRBV7-9
ASSLFLGPGNTIY
>TRBJ2-5|TRBV5-6
ASSLAEAAGQETQY
>TRBJ2-3|TRBV29-1
SVRLAGGPDTQY
>TRBJ1-2|TRBV5-1
ASSPGQVNYGYT
>TRBJ2-2|TRBV30
AWSPVGRLSGELF
>TRBJ1-4|TRBV12-3/TRBV12-4
ASSFRGDEKLF
>TRBJ1-1|TRBV19
ASSATQGAEAF
>TRBJ1-1|TRBV7-2
ASSLGTGREAF
>TRBJ1-6|TRBV29-1
SVGRGRGYTYNSPLH
>TRBJ2-2|TRBV12-3/TRBV12-4
ASSPLAGGPGELF
>TRBJ2-3|TRBV4-3
ASSRARGVTDTQY
>TRBJ2-3|TRBV7-3
ASSGTGYTDTQY
>TRBJ2-2|TRBV11-2
ASTKPVSGELF
>TRBJ2-1|TRBV18
ASSPREYNEQF
>TRBJ2-3|TRBV5-1
ASSKQEVTDTQY
>TRBJ1-5|TRBV7-6
ASSAGGGNQPQH
>TRBJ1-2|TRBV5-1
ASSPTGGYGYT
>TRBJ2-3|TRBV20-1
SARGHGIISTDTQY
>TRBJ2-3|TRBV5-1
ASSLGLAVVDTQY
>TRBJ2-5|TRBV9
ASSVAPAKLGGTQY
>TRBJ2-3|TRBV5-1
ASSSRDRADTQY